The sample holds a few counts of the clone carrying this T cell receptor (beta chain). MiXCR was used by TCRdb to re-call the PCR reads. The repertoire holds 25,000 to 35,000 clones, with just under 30% as singletons. No patient had received any treatment before thyroid surgery. These data are taken from a study of metastatic and nonmetastatic thyroid tumors. Study-level background: For malignant and benign thyroid patients, tumor or nodule tissue and blood were the sources whose repertoires were compared.

Between the trimmed V and J ends, which lost 4 bases and 7 bases, there was a span of 10 bases. This CDR3 has 13 amino acids. Germline values: CDR1 MRHNA, CDR2 SNTAGT. The gene calls are TRBV6-4 and TRBJ2-2; unclear D gene. This receptor was identified in a female donor with papillary thyroid cancer or a benign thyroid nodule (not recorded which). Some clones in this sample may be carry-over from other donors' samples. The material sequenced was blood. CDR3 residues: CASSGQYGGELFF. CDR3 nucleotides: TGTGCCAGCAGTGGTCAATATGGCGGGGAGCTGTTTTTT.